This TCR beta chain was captured by sequencing in a study of OX40 agonist ivuxolimab in advanced cancers. Overall study: Patients' therapy was ivuxolimab, an antibody that acts as an agonist of OX40 (CD134). At 0.01 to 10 mg/kg, ivuxolimab was administered intravenously to patients every 2 weeks.

Study-wide points: The work left the antigen specificity of expanded peripheral T cells undetermined. Blood T cells, both CD4+ and CD8+, expanded clonally by week 6 at 0.1 to 3.0 mg/kg.

Germline CDR1 KGHSH, CDR2 LQKENI. The CDR3 is made up of 15 amino acids. V was clipped by 6 bases and J by 4 bases; unmatched bases: 7. Measured with immunoSEQ multiplex PCR; TCRdb has only the in-frame clones, and not every one. Of roughly 56,000 clones listed, 86% were seen once; the top ten hold more than 2.5%. This clone was found once. What it recognizes is unknown. The chain links TRBV18 to TRBJ2-1; 9 bases fit TRBD2. Source: CD4+ or CD8+ T cells sorted from blood, taken in a trial of the OX40 agonist ivuxolimab. The TCR sequence derives from an adult with an advanced solid tumor such as melanoma, head and neck, liver or kidney cancer. CDR3 nucleotides: TGTGCCAGCTCCCCAAGGACTAGCGCGTACAATGAGCAGTTCTTC. This encodes CASSPRTSAYNEQFF.